This T cell receptor beta chain was identified during a study of blood T cell repertoires in COVID-19 (dated by TCRdb to 2020 to 2022). Background on the whole study: The collaborator samples originated in the United States, Italy and Spain and spanned the acute and convalescent phases of COVID-19. The material from the prospective study consisted of cDNA or gDNA derived from T cells, B-cell-depleted T cells, or PBMCs. The repertoires were released in a freely available public database meant as a resource for research on the immune response to SARS-CoV-2. Deeply sampled blood TCRbeta repertoires from subjects exposed to, actively infected with, or recovered from COVID-19 were included in the dataset. Where available, HLA class I and class II types were taken from metadata supplied by the sample provider and were not determined by assay-based typing. Samples were obtained from the ongoing ImmuneRACE study (first 160 participants) and from 1,254 subjects provided by 6 global collaborators. The sample metadata nearly always contained a de-identified subject ID, COVID-19 status, age in years and sex.

The CDR3 covers 14 residues, taking in both the cysteine and the phenylalanine. Solely the CDR3 DNA is kept, with 42 bases framed from the first base. For this chain, trimming is 6 bases at the V end and 4 bases at the J end, and the number of junction bases without a gene match is 8. Based on the germline V gene, the CDR1 and CDR2 sequences are SNHLY and FYNNEI. Whole blood was collected in K2EDTA tubes by collaborating institutions according to the institutions' own protocols. For TCRbeta analysis, collaborators shipped samples in one of three forms: frozen whole blood, isolated PBMCs, or DNA extracted from either of those sample types. Turning to this clone: There is no known antigen for this receptor. Base qualities are not provided; no much larger clone lies one nucleotide away.

What the work shows at the level of the full study, not this receptor alone: Clinical and demographic metadata were provided uncurated, with the amount varying by source and participant.

The immunoSEQ Assay, a bias-controlled multiplex PCR, was used to amplify TCRbeta CDR3 regions from genomic DNA. As for how the authors treated the data: Nucleated cell counts per sample were estimated from amplification of reference gene primers within the assay. Sequence reads were collapsed and filtered to measure the absolute abundance of every unique TCRbeta CDR3 rearrangement. For each sample, productive Simpson clonality was calculated as the square root of Simpson's diversity index across productive rearrangements. As stored in TCRdb, this immuneACCESS dataset retains in-frame rearrangements with V and J assigned. A fraction of the clones does not appear; measured against another copy, unresolved V genes explain less than half of the discrepancy, and the remainder lacks a known reason. The V and J calls and the clone size are those of that table, but D and trimming were determined from the DNA. This sample is represented by under 130,000 clones; about 90% of them were singletons. The top ten clones comprise about 4% of the sample.

Rearrangement joined TRBV2 to TRBJ1-2; 7 bases in between match TRBD1. The sequencing input was peripheral blood. The receptor comes from a woman aged 60 to 75 with acute or convalescent COVID-19. At the DNA level, the sequence is TGTGCCAGCAGCCAGACAGGGTTCACCTATGGCTACACCTTC. Translated, this gives CASSQTGFTYGYTF.